This entry is about one TCR beta chain. The sample originates from a study of blood T cell repertoires in COVID-19. The germline CDR1 and CDR2 sequences are MNHEY and SVGAGI. The V end was cut by 6 bases, the J end by 4 bases, with 12 bases between. The CDR3 totals 13 residues. Donors in Cohort 3 who had recovered were those with two negative PCRs, healthcare professional clearance, or resolution of their symptoms. Only in-frame clones appear in the TCRdb table, and some are missing; sequencing was by immunoSEQ multiplex PCR. Of over 200,000 clones listed, approximately 85% are singletons. The sequencing input was PBMCs or T cells enriched from blood (not recorded which). The clonotype originates from a woman aged 45 to 65 who had recovered from COVID-19. The V and J genes are TRBV6-5 and TRBJ2-5, with D perhaps matching TRBD2 (5 bases). In DNA, the CDR3 is TGTGCCAGCAGGGGAGCCGGCGGAGAGACCCAGTACTTC. Translating gives CASRGAGGETQYF.